The following is a T cell receptor (beta chain) sequence with its context. The entry originates in a study of blood T cell repertoires in COVID-19. Whole-study context: From T cells, B-cell-depleted T cells, or PBMCs came the material, which was cDNA or gDNA.

Germline-derived CDR1 and CDR2 are MDHEN and SYDVKM. The CDR3 has 12 residues. Trimming stripped 4 bases from V and 5 bases from J, with 8 bases between. The table came from immunoSEQ multiplex PCR; TCRdb's copy has only in-frame clones and leaves some out. The sample carries 100,000 to 150,000 clones, 80% to 90% recorded once. This TCR was recovered from a man in his forties with acute COVID-19. The chain joins TRBV28 to TRBJ1-1, with D possibly TRBD1 on 5 matching bases. Sequencing used PBMCs or T cells enriched from blood (not recorded which). CDR3 sequence (DNA): TGTGCCAGCAGTTGGGGGGGGACTGAAGCTTTCTTT. Amino acid sequence: CASSWGGTEAFF.